Below are 2 T cell receptor beta chains sequenced from a single sample in a study of T cell repertoires in cytomegalovirus infection. One entry per CDR3 protein results from TCRdb running MiXCR on the reads. This table has about 260,000 distinct CDR3 sequences, about 13% appearing once. What was sequenced was PBMCs. The receptors derive from a human donor in good health (CMV status not recorded). Some clones in this sample may be carry-over from other donors' samples.

Comments on this clonotype: A read error may be the cause here, since a much bigger clone is one base away. The chain is built from TRBV20-1 and TRBJ2-7; D ambiguous. Germline-derived CDR1 and CDR2 are DFQATT and SNEGSKA (reference sequence). The CDR3 has 13 residues. CDR3 protein: CSARGTVSYERYF. For the CDR3, the DNA is TGCAGTGCTAGAGGGACCGTCTCCTACGAGCGGTACTTC.

The CDR3 is CASSIVGLSYEQYF. The CDR3 DNA reads TGTGCCAGTAGTATCGTCGGCCTCTCCTACGAGCAGTACTTC. The chain joins TRBV19 to TRBJ2-7, with D uncertain. Germline V gives CDR1 LNHDA, CDR2 SQIVND (reference sequence). V dropped 3 bases and J dropped 0 bases, with 9 bases sitting between them. CDR3 length equals 14 residues.